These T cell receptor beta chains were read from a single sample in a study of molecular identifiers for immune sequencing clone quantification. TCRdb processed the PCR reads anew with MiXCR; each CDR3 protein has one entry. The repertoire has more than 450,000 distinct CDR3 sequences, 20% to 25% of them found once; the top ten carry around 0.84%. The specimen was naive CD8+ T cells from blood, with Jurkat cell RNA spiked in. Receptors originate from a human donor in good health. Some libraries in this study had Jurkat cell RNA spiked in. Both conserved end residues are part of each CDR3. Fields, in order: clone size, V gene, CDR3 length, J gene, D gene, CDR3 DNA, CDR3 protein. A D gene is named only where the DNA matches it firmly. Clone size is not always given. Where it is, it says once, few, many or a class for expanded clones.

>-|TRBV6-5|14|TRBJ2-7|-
TGTGCCAGCAGTTACTCGATCGGGTGGTACGAGCAGTACTTC
CASSYSIGWYEQYF
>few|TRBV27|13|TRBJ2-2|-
TGTGCCAGCAGGTTAATAAACACCGGGGAGCTGTTTTTT
CASRLINTGELFF
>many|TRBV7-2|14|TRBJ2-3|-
TGTGCCAGCAGCCCCATGCCCTACACAGATACGCAGTATTTT
CASSPMPYTDTQYF
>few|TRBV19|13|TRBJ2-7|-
TGTGCCAGTAGTATGGGGAAGGGTTACGAGCAGTACTTC
CASSMGKGYEQYF
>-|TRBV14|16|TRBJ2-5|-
TGTGCCAGCAGCCAAACTCGGGTCAGGGTCGGGGAGACCCAGTACTTC
CASSQTRVRVGETQYF
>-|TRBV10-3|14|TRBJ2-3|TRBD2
TGTGCCATCAGTGCGCTAGCGGTCCCAGATACGCAGTATTTT
CAISALAVPDTQYF
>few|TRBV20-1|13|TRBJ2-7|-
TGCAGTGCTCCACCACCTAGGGGCTACGAGCAGTACTTC
CSAPPPRGYEQYF
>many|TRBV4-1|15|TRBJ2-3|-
TGCGCCAGCAGCCAAGGTTCGCTATACACAGATACGCAGTATTTT
CASSQGSLYTDTQYF
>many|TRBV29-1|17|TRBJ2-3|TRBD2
TGCAGCGCAACAGAACCCCTAAGCGGGAGGGCCATAGATACGCAGTATTTT
CSATEPLSGRAIDTQYF
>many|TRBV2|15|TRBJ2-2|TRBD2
TGTGCCACGACTAGCGGACCCGCGAACACCGGGGAGCTGTTTTTT
CATTSGPANTGELFF
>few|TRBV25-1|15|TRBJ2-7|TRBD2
TGTGCCAGCAGCTCAGCTAGCGGGAGCTCCTACGAGCAGTACTTC
CASSSASGSSYEQYF
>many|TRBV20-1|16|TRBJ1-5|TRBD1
TGCAGTGCTAGAGGATTACAGGGGAATAGCAATCAGCCCCAGCATTTT
CSARGLQGNSNQPQHF
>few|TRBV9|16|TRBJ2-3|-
TGTGCCAGCAGCCAGGAGGGGGGGCGGTCTCGGGATACGCAGTATTTT
CASSQEGGRSRDTQYF
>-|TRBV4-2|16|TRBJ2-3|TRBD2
TGTGCCAGCAGCCAAGATGCTAGCGGGATGACAGATACGCAGTATTTT
CASSQDASGMTDTQYF
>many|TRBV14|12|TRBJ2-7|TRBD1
TGTGCCAGCAGCCAGACAGGGGTTGAGCAGTACTTC
CASSQTGVEQYF
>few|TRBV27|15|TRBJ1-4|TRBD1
TGTGCCAGCAGGACTTCCGGGACAGGGAATGAAAAACTGTTTTTT
CASRTSGTGNEKLFF
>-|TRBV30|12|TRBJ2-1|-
TGTGCCTGGAGAACAGGGTCAGTAGAGCAGTTCTTC
CAWRTGSVEQFF
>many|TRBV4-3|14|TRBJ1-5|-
TGCGCCAGCAGCCAAGACAGGGTCAATCAGCCCCAGCATTTT
CASSQDRVNQPQHF
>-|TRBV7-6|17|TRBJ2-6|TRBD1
TGTGCCAGCAGCCCGACACAGGGGGACTCTGGGGCCAACGTCCTGACTTTC
CASSPTQGDSGANVLTF
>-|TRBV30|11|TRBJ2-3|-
TGTGCCTACGCAGATGCAGATACGCAGTATTTT
CAYADADTQYF
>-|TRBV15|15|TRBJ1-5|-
TGTGCCACCAGCAGAGGAGGGTACCATAATCAGCCCCAGCATTTT
CATSRGGYHNQPQHF
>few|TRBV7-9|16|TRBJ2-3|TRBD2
TGTGCCAGCAGCGACGGGACTAGCGGGAGGACAGATACGCAGTATTTT
CASSDGTSGRTDTQYF
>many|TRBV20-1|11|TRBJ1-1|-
TGCAGTGCCCCACGGGGGACTGAAGCTTTCTTT
CSAPRGTEAFF
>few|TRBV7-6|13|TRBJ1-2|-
TGTGCCAGCAGCTTAGCGGGGGGATATGGCTACACCTTC
CASSLAGGYGYTF
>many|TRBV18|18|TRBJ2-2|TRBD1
TGTGCCAGCTCACCAGTCCCGGGACAGGGACCAAACACCGGGGAGCTGTTTTTT
CASSPVPGQGPNTGELFF
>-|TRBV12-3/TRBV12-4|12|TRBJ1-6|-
TGTGCCAGCAGTTTTGGCGGTTCACCCCTCCACTTT
CASSFGGSPLHF
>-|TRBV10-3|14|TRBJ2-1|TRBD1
TGTGCCATCAGCAGGGAGACAGGGAACTATGAGCAGTTCTTC
CAISRETGNYEQFF
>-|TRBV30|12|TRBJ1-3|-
TGTGCCTGGGGATCCACTGGAAACACCATATATTTT
CAWGSTGNTIYF
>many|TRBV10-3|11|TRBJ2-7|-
TGTGCCATCAGTGCAGAAGCCGAGCAGTACTTC
CAISAEAEQYF
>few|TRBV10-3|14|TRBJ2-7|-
TGTGCCATCAGTGATCCGGAGCAGTCCTACGAGCAGTACTTC
CAISDPEQSYEQYF
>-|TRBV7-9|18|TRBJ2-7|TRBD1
TGTGCCAGCAGTCGAGGGGATGGGGGACAGGGGATTCCCTACGAGCAGTACTTC
CASSRGDGGQGIPYEQYF
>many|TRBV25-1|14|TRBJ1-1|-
TGTGCCAGCAGTGAATGGGGCAGGGGAACTGAAGCTTTCTTT
CASSEWGRGTEAFF
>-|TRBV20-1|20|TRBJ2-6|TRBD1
TGCAGTGCTAGAGATCGGGGACAGTCCTCACCTCTCTCTGGGGCCAACGTCCTGACTTTC
CSARDRGQSSPLSGANVLTF
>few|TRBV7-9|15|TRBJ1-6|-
TGTGCCAGCAGCTTAGAGGCGGCCAGTTATTCACCCCTCCACTTT
CASSLEAASYSPLHF
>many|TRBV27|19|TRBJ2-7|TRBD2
TGTGCCAGCAGTTTAACCGGACTAGCGGGAGGGCCGACGGCCTACGAGCAGTACTTC
CASSLTGLAGGPTAYEQYF
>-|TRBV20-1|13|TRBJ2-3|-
TGCAGTGCTAGATACTTAGGCACCGGGGAGCTGTATTTT
CSARYLGTGELYF
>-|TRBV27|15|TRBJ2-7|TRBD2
TGTGCCAGCAGTTTATCGGGAGGGCGGTGGTACGAGCAGTACTTC
CASSLSGGRWYEQYF
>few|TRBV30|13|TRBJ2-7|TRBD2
TGTGCCTGGGCGGGACTAGCGACCTACGAGCAGTACTTC
CAWAGLATYEQYF
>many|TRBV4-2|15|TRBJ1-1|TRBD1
TGTGCCAGCAGCCCACGACAGGGGGCCAAGACTGAAGCTTTCTTT
CASSPRQGAKTEAFF
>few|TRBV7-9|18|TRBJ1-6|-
TGTGCCAGCAGTCACCGACGGGGGTCGAGCTCCTATAATTCACCCCTCCACTTT
CASSHRRGSSSYNSPLHF
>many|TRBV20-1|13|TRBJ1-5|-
TGCAGTGCTAGAGATGGAGGGGGTCAGCCCCAGCATTTT
CSARDGGGQPQHF
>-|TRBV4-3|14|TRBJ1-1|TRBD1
TGCGCCAGCAGCCAATACAGGGGTCACACTGAAGCTTTCTTT
CASSQYRGHTEAFF
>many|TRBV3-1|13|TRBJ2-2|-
TGTGCCAGCAGCCAAGATACGACCGGGGAGCTGTTTTTT
CASSQDTTGELFF
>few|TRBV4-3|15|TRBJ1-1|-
TGCGCCAGCAGCCAAGATTACGGCGGTTACACTGAAGCTTTCTTT
CASSQDYGGYTEAFF
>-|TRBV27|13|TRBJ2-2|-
TGTGCCAGCAGTTTACGGAGGACCGGGGAGCTGTTTTTT
CASSLRRTGELFF
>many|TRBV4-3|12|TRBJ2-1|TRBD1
TGCGCCAGCAGCCAAGGAGGGGGCTTACAGTTCTTC
CASSQGGGLQFF
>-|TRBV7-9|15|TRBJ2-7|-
TGTGCCAGCAGCTCGGGAATAGGGGCTCCCTACGAGCAGTACTTC
CASSSGIGAPYEQYF
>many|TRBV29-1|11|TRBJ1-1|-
TGCAGCGTTGACGTGAACACTGAAGCTTTCTTT
CSVDVNTEAFF
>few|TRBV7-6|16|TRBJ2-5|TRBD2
TGTGCCAGCAGCAACCGACTAGCGGGGGGGCTGGAGACCCAGTACTTC
CASSNRLAGGLETQYF
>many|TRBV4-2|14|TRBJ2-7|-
TGTGCCAGCAGCCACGAGAGCAGCGCATACGAGCAGTACTTC
CASSHESSAYEQYF
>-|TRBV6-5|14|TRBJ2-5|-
TGTGCCAGCAGAACAGGGTCGAGACAAGAGACCCAGTACTTC
CASRTGSRQETQYF